This is a list of T cell receptor beta chains from one sample in a study of early T cells in non-severe SARS-CoV-2 infection. TCRdb reprocessed the 5' RACE reads via MiXCR and lists one record per CDR3 protein. This table holds 75,000 to 90,000 distinct CDR3 sequences, about 15% found once. Sequencing was performed on whole blood. These receptors came from an adult who was a healthcare worker with PCR-confirmed SARS-CoV-2 infection or an uninfected control (not recorded which). Each CDR3 is given with its conserved first and last residue.

J: TRBJ2-5; V: TRBV20-1; CDR3: CSARVGETQYF
J: TRBJ2-7; V: TRBV7-2; CDR3: CASSKRGEQYF
J: TRBJ2-4; V: TRBV11-2; CDR3: CASSEVRGSTAKNIQYF
J: TRBJ2-7; V: TRBV20-1; CDR3: CSVDSSSYEQYF
J: TRBJ1-2; V: TRBV12-3/TRBV12-4; CDR3: CASSLMLGQGYGGYTF
J: TRBJ1-5; V: TRBV6-1; CDR3: CASSEVIGENQPQHF
J: TRBJ2-7; V: TRBV5-1; CDR3: CASSRNGGREQYF
J: TRBJ2-1; V: TRBV27; CDR3: CASRAGGNYNEQFF
J: TRBJ2-1; V: TRBV7-9; CDR3: CASRDDRTGREQFF
J: TRBJ1-1; V: TRBV3-1; CDR3: CASSQGPGHTEAFF
J: TRBJ2-4; V: TRBV5-1; CDR3: CASSLEQSKNIQYF
J: TRBJ2-2; V: TRBV7-2; CDR3: CASSPKVRTGELFF
J: TRBJ2-7; V: TRBV10-3; CDR3: CATGAWSLCYEQYF
J: TRBJ1-1; V: TRBV24-1; CDR3: CATSPGQGDTEAFF
J: TRBJ2-3; V: TRBV29-1; CDR3: CSVEGQGGDTQYF
J: TRBJ2-1; V: TRBV5-1; CDR3: CASSSGTSGYNEQFF
J: TRBJ2-5; V: TRBV7-9; CDR3: CASSLSGRSDQETQYF
J: TRBJ2-3; V: TRBV29-1; CDR3: CSVASGIYTDTQYF
J: TRBJ2-5; V: TRBV28; CDR3: CASSLLGGLRLETQYF
J: TRBJ2-2; V: TRBV6-6; CDR3: CASSRLAGGPTGELFF
J: TRBJ1-5; V: TRBV2; CDR3: CASSLRVAQPQHF
J: TRBJ2-3; V: TRBV6-1; CDR3: CASSEGNTQYF
J: TRBJ2-1; V: TRBV6-6; CDR3: CASSYSRVTNEQFF
J: TRBJ2-1; V: TRBV6-5; CDR3: CASSPGQDGNEQFF
J: TRBJ2-1; V: TRBV2; CDR3: CASTRSAGVGDEQFF